These T cell receptor beta chains were read from a single sample in a study of cytomegalovirus exposure and HLA in healthy donors. Using immunoSEQ multiplex PCR, the repertoire was profiled, and TCRdb retains in-frame clones only, with some absent. The sample has some 110,000 clones; more than 70% are singletons. The sequenced material came from PBMCs. Receptors were obtained from a man aged 25 to 40 in good health and CMV-seronegative. Each CDR3 is given with its conserved first and last residue.

V | CDR3
TRBV7-9 | CSSSLPSDRFNSPLHF
TRBV5-1 | CASSSREGPGETQYF
TRBV9 | CASSPSGNANYGYTF
TRBV5-5 | CASSLLGLNTEAFF
TRBV5-4 | CASSFFGGSGNTIYF
TRBV10-3 | CAIVASRTGAYGYTF
TRBV9 | CASSAGTGNYGYTF
TRBV30 | CAWAVGTAHGYTF
TRBV11-2 | CASSPRLAGIQETQYF
TRBV7-6 | CASSRQGGGNEQFF
TRBV2 | CASSLGDTQYF
TRBV1 | CTSSHPSGTVAEKLFF
TRBV28 | CASSFGQGYEQYF
TRBV2 | CASSPQLAGGGDTQYF
TRBV28 | CASSPHVANEKLFF
TRBV28 | CASSLLEGELFF
TRBV2 | CASSAGLGTDTQYF
TRBV6-4 | CASRPDRLVTEAFF
TRBV30 | CAWGERRNEAFF
TRBV4-3 | CASSQADRPQIVYTF
TRBV5-5 | CASSKGDWDTEAFF
TRBV27 | CASSLSLGGFTDTQYF
TRBV9 | CASSPRTSGVYNEQFF
TRBV10-1 | CASSESRQGTHF
TRBV30 | CAWSARSRAGARSEQYF
TRBV7-2 | CASSSPTSAGYEQYF